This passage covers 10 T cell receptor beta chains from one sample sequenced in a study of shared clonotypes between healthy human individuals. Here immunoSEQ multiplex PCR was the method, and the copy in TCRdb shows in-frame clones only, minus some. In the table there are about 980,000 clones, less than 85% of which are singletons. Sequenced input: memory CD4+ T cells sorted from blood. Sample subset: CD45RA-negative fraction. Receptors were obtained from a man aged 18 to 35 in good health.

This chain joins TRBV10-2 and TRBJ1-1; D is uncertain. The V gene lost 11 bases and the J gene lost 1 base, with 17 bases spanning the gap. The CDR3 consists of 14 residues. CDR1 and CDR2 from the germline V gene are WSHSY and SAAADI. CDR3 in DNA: TGCGCCGGCTCTCTGGGTCCGTCGAACACTGAAGCTTTCTTT. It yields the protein CAGSLGPSNTEAFF.

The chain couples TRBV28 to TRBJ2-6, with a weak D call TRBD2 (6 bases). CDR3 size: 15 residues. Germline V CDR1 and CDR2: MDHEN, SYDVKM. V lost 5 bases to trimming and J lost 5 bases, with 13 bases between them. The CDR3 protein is CASSPTSLRANVLTF. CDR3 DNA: TGTGCCAGCAGTCCGACTAGTCTTAGGGCCAACGTCCTGACTTTC.

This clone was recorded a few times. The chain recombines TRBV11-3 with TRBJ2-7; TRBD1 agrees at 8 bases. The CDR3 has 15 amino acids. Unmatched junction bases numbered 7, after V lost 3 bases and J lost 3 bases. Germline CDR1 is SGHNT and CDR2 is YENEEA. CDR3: CASSLGEQGVYEQYF. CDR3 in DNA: TGTGCCAGCAGCTTGGGTGAACAGGGGGTCTACGAGCAGTACTTC.

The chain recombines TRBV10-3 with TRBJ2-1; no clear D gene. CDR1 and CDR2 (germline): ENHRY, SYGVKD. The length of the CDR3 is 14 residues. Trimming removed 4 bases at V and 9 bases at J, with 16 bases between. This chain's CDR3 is CAISARPMDGEQFF. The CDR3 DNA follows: TGTGCCATCAGTGCCCGACCCATGGACGGTGAGCAGTTCTTC.

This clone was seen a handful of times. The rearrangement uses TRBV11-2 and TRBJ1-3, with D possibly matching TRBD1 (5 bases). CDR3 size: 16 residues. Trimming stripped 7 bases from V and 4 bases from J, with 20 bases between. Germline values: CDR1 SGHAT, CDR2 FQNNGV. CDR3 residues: CASTHPGTRGGNTIYF. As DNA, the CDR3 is TGTGCCAGCACTCACCCGGGGACCCGGGGCGGAAACACCATATATTTT.

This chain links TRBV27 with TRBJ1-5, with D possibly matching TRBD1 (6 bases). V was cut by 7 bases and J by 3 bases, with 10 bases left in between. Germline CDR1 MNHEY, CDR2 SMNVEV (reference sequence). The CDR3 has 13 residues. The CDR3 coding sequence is TGTGCCAGCAAATCGGGGGCCAATCAGCCCCAGCATTTT. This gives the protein CASKSGANQPQHF.

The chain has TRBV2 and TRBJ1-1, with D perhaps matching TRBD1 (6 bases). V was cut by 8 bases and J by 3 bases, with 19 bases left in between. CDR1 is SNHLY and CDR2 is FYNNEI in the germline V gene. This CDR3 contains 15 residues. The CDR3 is CASAKGGAGDTEAFF. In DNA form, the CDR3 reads TGTGCCAGCGCCAAGGGGGGCGCAGGGGACACTGAAGCTTTCTTT.

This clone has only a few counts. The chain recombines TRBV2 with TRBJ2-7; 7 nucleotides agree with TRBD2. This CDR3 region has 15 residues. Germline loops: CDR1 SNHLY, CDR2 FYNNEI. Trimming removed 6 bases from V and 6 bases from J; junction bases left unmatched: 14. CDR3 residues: CASSLLGGGKPEQYF. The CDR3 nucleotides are TGTGCCAGCAGCCTTTTGGGCGGGGGAAAACCCGAGCAGTACTTC.

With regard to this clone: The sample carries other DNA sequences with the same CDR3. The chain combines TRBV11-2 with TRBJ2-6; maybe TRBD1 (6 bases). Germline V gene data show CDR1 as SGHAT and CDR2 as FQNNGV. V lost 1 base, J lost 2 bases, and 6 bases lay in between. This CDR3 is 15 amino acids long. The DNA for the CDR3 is TGTGCCAGCAGCTTAGGGGGGCCTGGGGCCAACGTCCTGACTTTC. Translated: CASSLGGPGANVLTF.

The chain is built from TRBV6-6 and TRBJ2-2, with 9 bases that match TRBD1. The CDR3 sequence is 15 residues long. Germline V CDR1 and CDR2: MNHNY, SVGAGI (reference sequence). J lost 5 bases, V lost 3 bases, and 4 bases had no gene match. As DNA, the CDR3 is TGTGCCAGCAGTTATAGGACAGGGGTAACCGGGGAGCTGTTTTTT. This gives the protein CASSYRTGVTGELFF.